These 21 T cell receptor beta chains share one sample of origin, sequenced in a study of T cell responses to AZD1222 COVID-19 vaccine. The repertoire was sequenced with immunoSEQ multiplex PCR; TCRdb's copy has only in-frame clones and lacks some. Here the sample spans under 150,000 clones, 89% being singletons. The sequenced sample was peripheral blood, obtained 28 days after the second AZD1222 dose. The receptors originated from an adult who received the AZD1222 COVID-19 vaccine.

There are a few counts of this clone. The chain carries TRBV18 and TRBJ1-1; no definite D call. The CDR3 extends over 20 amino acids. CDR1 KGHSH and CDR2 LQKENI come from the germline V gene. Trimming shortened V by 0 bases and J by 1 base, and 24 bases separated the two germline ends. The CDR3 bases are TGTGCCAGCTCACCACCCACAGAGATAAAACCCAGGTTGGCGAACACTGAAGCTTTCTTT. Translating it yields CASSPPTEIKPRLANTEAFF. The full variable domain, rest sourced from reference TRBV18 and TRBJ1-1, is NAGVMQNPRHLVRRRGQEARLRCSPMKGHSHVYWYRQLPEEGLKFMVYLQKENIIDESGMPKERFSAEFPKEGPSILRIQQVVRGDSAAYFCASSPPTEIKPRLANTEAFFGQGTRLTVV.

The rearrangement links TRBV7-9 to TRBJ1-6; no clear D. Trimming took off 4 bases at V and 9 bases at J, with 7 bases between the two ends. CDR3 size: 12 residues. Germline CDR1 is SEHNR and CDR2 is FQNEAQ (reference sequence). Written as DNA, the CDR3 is TGTGCCAGCAGCTCTGTTCTTTCACCCCTCCACTTT. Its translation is CASSSVLSPLHF. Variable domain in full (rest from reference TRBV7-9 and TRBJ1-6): DTGVSQNPRHKITKRGQNVTFRCDPISEHNRLYWYRQTLGQGPEFLTYFQNEAQLEKSRLLSDRFSAERPKGSFSTLEIQRTEQGDSAMYLCASSSVLSPLHFGNGTRLTVT.

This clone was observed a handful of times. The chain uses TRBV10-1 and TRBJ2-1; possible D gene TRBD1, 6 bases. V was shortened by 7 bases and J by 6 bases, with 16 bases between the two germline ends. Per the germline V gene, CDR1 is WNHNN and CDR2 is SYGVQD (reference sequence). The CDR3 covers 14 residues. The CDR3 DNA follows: TGCGCCAGCACCGGGACATCCATCTCCAATGAGCAGTTCTTC. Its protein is CASTGTSISNEQFF.

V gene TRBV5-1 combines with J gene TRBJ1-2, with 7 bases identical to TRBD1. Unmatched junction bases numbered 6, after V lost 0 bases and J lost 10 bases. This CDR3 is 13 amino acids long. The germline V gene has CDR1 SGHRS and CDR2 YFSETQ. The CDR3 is CASSLAGTDLYTF. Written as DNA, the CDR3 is TGCGCCAGCAGCTTGGCCGGGACAGATCTCTACACCTTC.

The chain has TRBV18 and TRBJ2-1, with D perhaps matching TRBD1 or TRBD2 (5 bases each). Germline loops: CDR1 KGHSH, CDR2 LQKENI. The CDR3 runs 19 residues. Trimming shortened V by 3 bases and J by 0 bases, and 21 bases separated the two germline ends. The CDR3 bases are TGTGCCAGCTCACCCTTCAGGGTGGAGCGGTCAAGCTCCTACAATGAGCAGTTCTTC. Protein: CASSPFRVERSSSYNEQFF. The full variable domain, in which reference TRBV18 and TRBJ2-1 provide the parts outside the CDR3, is NAGVMQNPRHLVRRRGQEARLRCSPMKGHSHVYWYRQLPEEGLKFMVYLQKENIIDESGMPKERFSAEFPKEGPSILRIQQVVRGDSAAYFCASSPFRVERSSSYNEQFFGPGTRLTVL.

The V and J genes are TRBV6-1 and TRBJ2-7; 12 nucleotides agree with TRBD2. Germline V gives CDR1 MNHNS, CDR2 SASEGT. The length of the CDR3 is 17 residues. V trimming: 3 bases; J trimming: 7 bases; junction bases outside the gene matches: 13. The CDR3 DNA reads TGTGCCAGCAGTGATGGACTAGCGGGGATGGGGCGGGGGGAGCAGTACTTC. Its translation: CASSDGLAGMGRGEQYF.

For the CDR3, the DNA is TGTGCCAGCAGGGCGGCCTTGTGGGGCTACACCTTC. Protein: CASRAALWGYTF. The rearrangement links TRBV2 to TRBJ1-2; D is ambiguous. The ends were cut back, 6 bases at V and 8 bases at J, with 13 bases in the middle. Germline loops: CDR1 SNHLY, CDR2 FYNNEI. This CDR3 contains 12 residues.

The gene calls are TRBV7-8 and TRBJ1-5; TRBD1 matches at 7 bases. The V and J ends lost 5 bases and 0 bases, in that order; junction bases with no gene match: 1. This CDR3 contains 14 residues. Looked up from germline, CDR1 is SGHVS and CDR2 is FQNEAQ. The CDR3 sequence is CASSPGGSNQPQHF. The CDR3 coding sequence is TGTGCCAGCAGCCCAGGGGGTAGCAATCAGCCCCAGCATTTT.

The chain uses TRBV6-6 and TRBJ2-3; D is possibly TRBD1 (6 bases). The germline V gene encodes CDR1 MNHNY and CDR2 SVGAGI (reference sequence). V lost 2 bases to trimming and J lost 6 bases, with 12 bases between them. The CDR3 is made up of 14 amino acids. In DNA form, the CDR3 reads TGTGCCAGCAGTTACGGGGGCTCCTGGGATACGCAGTATTTT. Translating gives CASSYGGSWDTQYF.

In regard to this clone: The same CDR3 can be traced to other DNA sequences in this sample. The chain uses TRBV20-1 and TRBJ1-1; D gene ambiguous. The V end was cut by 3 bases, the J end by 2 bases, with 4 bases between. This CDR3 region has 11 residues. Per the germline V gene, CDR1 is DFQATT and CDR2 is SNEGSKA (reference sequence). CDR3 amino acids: CSARENTEAFF. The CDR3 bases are TGCAGTGCTAGGGAAAACACTGAAGCTTTCTTT.

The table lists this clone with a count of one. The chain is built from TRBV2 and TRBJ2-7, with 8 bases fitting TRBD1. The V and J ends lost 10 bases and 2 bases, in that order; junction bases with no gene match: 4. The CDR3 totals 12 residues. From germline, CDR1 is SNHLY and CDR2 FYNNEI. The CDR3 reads CATGQGAYEQYF. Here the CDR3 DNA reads TGTGCCACAGGACAGGGTGCCTACGAGCAGTACTTC.

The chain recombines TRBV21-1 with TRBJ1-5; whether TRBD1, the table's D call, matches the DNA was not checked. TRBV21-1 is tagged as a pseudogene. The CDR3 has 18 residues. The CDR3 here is CASSKEQGDPYSNQPQHF. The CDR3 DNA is TGTGCCAGCAGCAAAGAACAGGGGGACCCGTATAGCAATCAGCCCCAGCATTTT.

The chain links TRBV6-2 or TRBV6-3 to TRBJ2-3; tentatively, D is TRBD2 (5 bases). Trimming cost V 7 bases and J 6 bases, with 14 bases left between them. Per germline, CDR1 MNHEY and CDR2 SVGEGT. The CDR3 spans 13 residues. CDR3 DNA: TGTGCCAGCATCCCCCACACGGGGGATACGCAGTATTTT. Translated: CASIPHTGDTQYF.

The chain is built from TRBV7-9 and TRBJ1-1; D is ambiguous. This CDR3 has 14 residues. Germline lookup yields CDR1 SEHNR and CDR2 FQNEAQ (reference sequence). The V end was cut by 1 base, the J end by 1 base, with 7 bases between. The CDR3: CASSLEAWNTEAFF. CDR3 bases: TGTGCCAGCAGCTTAGAGGCCTGGAACACTGAAGCTTTCTTT.

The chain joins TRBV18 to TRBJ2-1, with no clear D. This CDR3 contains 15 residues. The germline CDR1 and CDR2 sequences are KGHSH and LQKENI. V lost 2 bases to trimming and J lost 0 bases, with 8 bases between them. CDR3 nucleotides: TGTGCCAGCTCACCAGATCAGAGCTCCTACAATGAGCAGTTCTTC. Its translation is CASSPDQSSYNEQFF.

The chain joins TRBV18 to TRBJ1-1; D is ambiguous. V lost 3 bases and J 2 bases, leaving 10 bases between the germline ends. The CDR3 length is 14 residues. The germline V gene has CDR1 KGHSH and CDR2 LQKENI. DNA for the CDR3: TGTGCCAGCTCACCCATGAGTCTAAACACTGAAGCTTTCTTT. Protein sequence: CASSPMSLNTEAFF.

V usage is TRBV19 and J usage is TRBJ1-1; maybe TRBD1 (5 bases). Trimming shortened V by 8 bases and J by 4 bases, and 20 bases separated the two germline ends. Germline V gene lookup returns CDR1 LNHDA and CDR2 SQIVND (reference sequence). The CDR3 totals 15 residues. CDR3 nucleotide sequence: TGTGCCAGTCGCTATCCGGGGGAGAGAGCCACTGAAGCTTTCTTT. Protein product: CASRYPGERATEAFF.

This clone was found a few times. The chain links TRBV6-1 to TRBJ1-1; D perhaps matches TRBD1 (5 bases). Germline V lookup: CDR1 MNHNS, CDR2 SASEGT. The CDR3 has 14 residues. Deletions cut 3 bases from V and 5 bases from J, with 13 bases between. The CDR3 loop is CASSELRGETEAFF. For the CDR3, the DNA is TGTGCCAGCAGTGAGTTGAGGGGTGAAACTGAAGCTTTCTTT.

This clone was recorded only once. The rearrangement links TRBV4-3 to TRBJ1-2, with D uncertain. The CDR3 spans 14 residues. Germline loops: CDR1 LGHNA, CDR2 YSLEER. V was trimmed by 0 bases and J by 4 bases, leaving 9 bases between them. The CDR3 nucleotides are TGCGCCAGCAGCCAAGACGGGGTATTCTATGGCTACACCTTC. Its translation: CASSQDGVFYGYTF.

CDR3 protein: CASSRPGTGLTEAFF. CDR3 nucleotides: TGTGCCAGCAGTCGACCCGGGACAGGGCTCACTGAAGCTTTCTTT. This chain joins TRBV6-2 or TRBV6-3 and TRBJ1-1, with TRBD1 matching over 9 bases. The CDR3 consists of 15 residues. J gave up 4 bases and V 5 bases, and 8 bases lay outside the gene matches. CDR1 MNHEY and CDR2 SVGEGT come from the germline V gene.

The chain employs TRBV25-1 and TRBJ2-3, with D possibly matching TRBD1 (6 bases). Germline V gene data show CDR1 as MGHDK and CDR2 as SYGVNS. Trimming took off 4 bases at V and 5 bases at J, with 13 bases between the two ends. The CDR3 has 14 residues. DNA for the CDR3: TGTGCCAGCAGTGTTACAGGGTCTATAGATACGCAGTATTTT. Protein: CASSVTGSIDTQYF. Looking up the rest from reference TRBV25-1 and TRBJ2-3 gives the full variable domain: EADIYQTPRYLVIGTGKKITLECSQTMGHDKMYWYQQDPGMELHLIHYSYGVNSTEKGDLSSESTVSRIRTEHFPLTLESARPSHTSQYLCASSVTGSIDTQYFGPGTRLTVL.